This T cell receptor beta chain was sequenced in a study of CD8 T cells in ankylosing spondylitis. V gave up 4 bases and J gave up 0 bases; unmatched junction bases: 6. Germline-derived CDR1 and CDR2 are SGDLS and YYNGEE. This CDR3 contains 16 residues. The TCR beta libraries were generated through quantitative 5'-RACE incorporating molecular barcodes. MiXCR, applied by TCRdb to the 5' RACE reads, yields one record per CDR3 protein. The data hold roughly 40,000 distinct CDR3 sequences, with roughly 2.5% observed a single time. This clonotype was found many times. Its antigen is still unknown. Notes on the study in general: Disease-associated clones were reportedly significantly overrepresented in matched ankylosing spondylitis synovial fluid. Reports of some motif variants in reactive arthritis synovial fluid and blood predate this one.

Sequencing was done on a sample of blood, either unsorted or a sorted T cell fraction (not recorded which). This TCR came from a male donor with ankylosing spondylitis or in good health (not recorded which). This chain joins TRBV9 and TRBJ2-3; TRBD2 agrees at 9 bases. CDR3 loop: CASSPLAGGSTDTQYF. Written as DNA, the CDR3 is TGTGCCAGCAGCCCCCTGGCGGGAGGGAGCACAGATACGCAGTATTTT.